Listed below are T cell receptor beta chains from one sample, sequenced in a study of human T cells and chemical hapten exposure. Each CDR3 protein is one row after TCRdb ran MiXCR on the 5' RACE reads. Of approximately 81,000 distinct CDR3 sequences listed, 6.5% to 8.5% were seen once; the top ten hold about 2.1%. The receptors shown here come from a male donor in good health. CDR3s include the opening cysteine and the closing phenylalanine or tryptophan. D genes are given only for firm matches. Size values are once, few and many counts, or a class for expanded clones, and some rows have none.

size: few; V: TRBV18; length: 16; D: TRBD2; J: TRBJ2-1; DNA: TGTGCCAGCTCACCACCCCTAGCGGGGGCCGGCAATGAGCAGTTCTTC; CDR3: CASSPPLAGAGNEQFF
size: -; V: TRBV6-5; length: 15; D: TRBD1; J: TRBJ1-6; DNA: TGTGCCAGCACCGTAGGGACAGGGGAAAATTCACCCCTCCACTTT; CDR3: CASTVGTGENSPLHF
size: many; V: TRBV10-2; length: 12; D: -; J: TRBJ2-4; DNA: TGCGCCAGCAGTGAGGGAGGGGACATTCAGTACTTC; CDR3: CASSEGGDIQYF
size: few; V: TRBV3-1; length: 15; D: TRBD1; J: TRBJ2-7; DNA: TGTGCCAGCAGCTGGGGACAGGCCATCTCCTACGAGCAGTACTTC; CDR3: CASSWGQAISYEQYF
size: few; V: TRBV6-1; length: 13; D: -; J: TRBJ2-1; DNA: TGTGCCAGCAGTGAAGTCGGGGCAAATGAGCAGTTCTTC; CDR3: CASSEVGANEQFF
size: many; V: TRBV29-1; length: 13; D: -; J: TRBJ1-1; DNA: TGCAGCGTTAAGGAGGGAAAGAACACTGAAGCTTTCTTT; CDR3: CSVKEGKNTEAFF
size: -; V: TRBV7-2; length: 15; D: -; J: TRBJ2-3; DNA: TGTGCCAGCAGCTTAGCCGTGACAGACACAGATACGCAGTATTTT; CDR3: CASSLAVTDTDTQYF
size: few; V: TRBV29-1; length: 14; D: -; J: TRBJ2-2; DNA: TGCAGCGTTGAAATACAGGGAAACACCGGGGAGCTGTTTTTT; CDR3: CSVEIQGNTGELFF
size: few; V: TRBV4-3; length: 16; D: TRBD2; J: TRBJ2-1; DNA: TGCGCCAGCAGCCAAGGCGACGGGGGGGCGTACAATGAGCAGTTCTTC; CDR3: CASSQGDGGAYNEQFF
size: -; V: TRBV28; length: 11; D: -; J: TRBJ2-1; DNA: TGTGCCAGCAGCTCGGCCAATGAGCAGTTCTTC; CDR3: CASSSANEQFF
size: once; V: TRBV5-1; length: 16; D: -; J: TRBJ1-1; DNA: TGCGCCAGCAGCCCGGGACCCCCAGGACTGAACACTGAAGCTTTCTTT; CDR3: CASSPGPPGLNTEAFF
size: many; V: TRBV29-1; length: 14; D: TRBD2; J: TRBJ2-7; DNA: TGCAGCGTTGAGACTAGCGGGACGACCTACGAGCAGTACTTC; CDR3: CSVETSGTTYEQYF
size: few; V: TRBV14; length: 17; D: TRBD2; J: TRBJ2-7; DNA: TGTGCCAGCAGCCCTAACTTTGGGACTAGCGGGAGATACGAGCAGTACTTC; CDR3: CASSPNFGTSGRYEQYF
size: few; V: TRBV6-2/TRBV6-3; length: 14; D: -; J: TRBJ2-7; DNA: TGTGCCAGCAGTTACTCGGGGGTCGGGTCCGAGCAGTACTTC; CDR3: CASSYSGVGSEQYF
size: few; V: TRBV29-1; length: 13; D: TRBD1; J: TRBJ2-1; DNA: TGCAGCGTTGATGACAGGGGGCGCGATGAGCAGTTCTTC; CDR3: CSVDDRGRDEQFF
size: -; V: TRBV12-3/TRBV12-4; length: 17; D: -; J: TRBJ1-2; DNA: TGTGCCAGCAGTTTCCTTGGTTGGGGGCAAGACAACTATGGCTACACCTTC; CDR3: CASSFLGWGQDNYGYTF
size: -; V: TRBV10-3; length: 16; D: -; J: TRBJ2-3; DNA: TGTGCCATCAGTGAGGCCTCCCCAGATAGCACAGATACGCAGTATTTT; CDR3: CAISEASPDSTDTQYF
size: -; V: TRBV12-3/TRBV12-4; length: 14; D: -; J: TRBJ2-1; DNA: TGTGCCAGCAAGGTGGCAGGGATCTACAATGAGCAGTTCTTC; CDR3: CASKVAGIYNEQFF
size: few; V: TRBV13; length: 15; D: TRBD2; J: TRBJ2-1; DNA: TGTGCCAGCAGCTCCACTAGCGGGAGAGGGCATGAGCAGTTCTTC; CDR3: CASSSTSGRGHEQFF
size: -; V: TRBV6-5; length: 15; D: TRBD1; J: TRBJ2-7; DNA: TGTGCCAGCAAGGGGACAGGTAGACTGGCGGGAGAGCAGTACTTC; CDR3: CASKGTGRLAGEQYF
size: few; V: TRBV13; length: 13; D: -; J: TRBJ2-1; DNA: TGTGCCAGCAGCCTTAGGTTGGGGCATGAGCAGTTCTTC; CDR3: CASSLRLGHEQFF
size: few; V: TRBV18; length: 20; D: TRBD1; J: TRBJ2-6; DNA: TGTGCCAGCTCGCCCCTAAACACAGGGGGGCTCAAATCTGGGGCCAACGTCCTGACTTTC; CDR3: CASSPLNTGGLKSGANVLTF
size: many; V: TRBV27; length: 14; D: -; J: TRBJ1-5; DNA: TGTGCCAGCAGTTTATTACCCCTGGGGCGGCCCCAGCATTTT; CDR3: CASSLLPLGRPQHF
size: many; V: TRBV11-2; length: 16; D: TRBD2; J: TRBJ2-1; DNA: TGTGCCAGCAGCGTGCCACGTAGCGGGAGTTCCAATGAGCAGTTCTTC; CDR3: CASSVPRSGSSNEQFF
size: few; V: TRBV11-3; length: 13; D: -; J: TRBJ2-1; DNA: TGTGCCAGCAGCTTAGAGAAGCAGAATGAGCAGTTCTTC; CDR3: CASSLEKQNEQFF
size: -; V: TRBV6-5; length: 14; D: -; J: TRBJ2-1; DNA: TGTGCCAGCAGTCACCGGGACACCGAAGATGAGCAGTTCTTC; CDR3: CASSHRDTEDEQFF
size: many; V: TRBV11-3; length: 15; D: TRBD1; J: TRBJ2-1; DNA: TGTGCCAGCAGCCCGGGACAGGGGATTTTAAATGAGCAGTTCTTC; CDR3: CASSPGQGILNEQFF
size: many; V: TRBV6-2/TRBV6-3; length: 13; D: -; J: TRBJ1-5; DNA: TGTGCCAGCATGTTACAGGGAGATCAGCCCCAGCATTTT; CDR3: CASMLQGDQPQHF
size: many; V: TRBV29-1; length: 14; D: TRBD1; J: TRBJ1-1; DNA: TGCAGCGTTTCCCTCCTCAGACAGGGGAGTGAAGCTTTCTTT; CDR3: CSVSLLRQGSEAFF
size: many; V: TRBV6-2/TRBV6-3; length: 12; D: -; J: TRBJ1-2; DNA: TGTGCCAGCAGTTATCGTAACTATGGCTACACCTTC; CDR3: CASSYRNYGYTF
size: few; V: TRBV20-1; length: 13; D: TRBD2; J: TRBJ2-1; DNA: TGCAGTCATACTAGCGGGTTCGACAATGAGCAGTTCTTC; CDR3: CSHTSGFDNEQFF
size: -; V: TRBV20-1; length: 18; D: -; J: TRBJ1-6; DNA: TGCAGTGCTAGAGCGGGGGGGGAACTCTACTCCTATAATTCACCCCTCCACTTT; CDR3: CSARAGGELYSYNSPLHF
size: -; V: TRBV2; length: 15; D: -; J: TRBJ2-3; DNA: TGTGCCAGCAGTGTCAAACAGGGAGGAACAGATACGCAGTATTTT; CDR3: CASSVKQGGTDTQYF
size: few; V: TRBV5-1; length: 13; D: TRBD1; J: TRBJ2-7; DNA: TGCGCCAGCAGCAATGACAGGGTCTACGAGCAGTACTTC; CDR3: CASSNDRVYEQYF
size: -; V: TRBV28; length: 15; D: -; J: TRBJ2-7; DNA: TGTGCCAGCAGTTTACAGGGGCTGGACTCCTACGAGCAGTACTTC; CDR3: CASSLQGLDSYEQYF
size: many; V: TRBV12-5; length: 19; D: -; J: TRBJ2-3; DNA: TGTGCTAGTGGTTTGCCCCACGGGGTTCTAGCCCTAAGTACAGATACGCAGTATTTT; CDR3: CASGLPHGVLALSTDTQYF
size: few; V: TRBV27; length: 14; D: TRBD1; J: TRBJ2-4; DNA: TGTGCCAGCAGTTTTGGGACAGGGGAAAACATTCAGTACTTC; CDR3: CASSFGTGENIQYF
size: -; V: TRBV6-1; length: 17; D: TRBD2; J: TRBJ2-3; DNA: TGTGCCAGCAGACCGCCCGTGCTAGCGGGAGGGGCAGATACGCAGTATTTT; CDR3: CASRPPVLAGGADTQYF
size: many; V: TRBV7-9; length: 14; D: TRBD2; J: TRBJ2-1; DNA: TGTGCCAGCAGCTTGCAGCGGGGGAAGGGGGAGCAGTTCTTC; CDR3: CASSLQRGKGEQFF
size: few; V: TRBV5-1; length: 17; D: -; J: TRBJ1-3; DNA: TGCGCCAGCAGCTTGGGATTCCACGGGGAGACTGGAAACACCATATATTTT; CDR3: CASSLGFHGETGNTIYF
size: many; V: TRBV4-2; length: 15; D: -; J: TRBJ1-1; DNA: TGTGCCAGCAGCCAAGATTCGAGGCCGAACACTGAAGCTTTCTTT; CDR3: CASSQDSRPNTEAFF
size: few; V: TRBV15; length: 15; D: TRBD2; J: TRBJ2-7; DNA: TGTGCCACCAGCGGCGGGGGATGGGGAACCTACGAGCAGTACTTC; CDR3: CATSGGGWGTYEQYF
size: -; V: TRBV12-3/TRBV12-4; length: 16; D: TRBD2; J: TRBJ2-4; DNA: TGTGCCAGCAGTTACCCCTCCGGCGGGGGGGAAAACATTCAGTACTTC; CDR3: CASSYPSGGGENIQYF
size: -; V: TRBV9; length: 15; D: TRBD2; J: TRBJ2-1; DNA: TGTGCCAGCAGCGTAGGGCTAGCGGGAGGGAATGAGCAGTTCTTC; CDR3: CASSVGLAGGNEQFF
size: -; V: TRBV4-2; length: 15; D: -; J: TRBJ1-2; DNA: TGTGCCAGCAGCCAAGAGAAAGACCTAAACTATGGCTACACCTTC; CDR3: CASSQEKDLNYGYTF
size: -; V: TRBV20-1; length: 15; D: TRBD1; J: TRBJ2-7; DNA: TGCAGTGCTAGAGGAGTGGGACAGGGGGTCTACGAGCAGTACTTC; CDR3: CSARGVGQGVYEQYF
size: -; V: TRBV12-3/TRBV12-4; length: 15; D: -; J: TRBJ1-4; DNA: TGTGCCAGCAGCACGACCTGGGCGACTAATGAAAAACTGTTTTTT; CDR3: CASSTTWATNEKLFF
size: many; V: TRBV20-1; length: 15; D: TRBD1; J: TRBJ2-5; DNA: TGCAGTGCTAGAGACACTGGACAGGCCCAAGAGACCCAGTACTTC; CDR3: CSARDTGQAQETQYF
size: -; V: TRBV11-3; length: 14; D: -; J: TRBJ2-1; DNA: TGTGCCAGCAGCTTTGACAGATCCTACAATGAGCAGTTCTTC; CDR3: CASSFDRSYNEQFF
size: -; V: TRBV7-2; length: 16; D: TRBD1; J: TRBJ1-2; DNA: TGTGCCAGCAGCTTAATTATGACAGGGGGGAACTATGGCTACACCTTC; CDR3: CASSLIMTGGNYGYTF
size: -; V: TRBV20-1; length: 15; D: -; J: TRBJ1-4; DNA: TGCAGTGCAAAGGGAGGACGTGCAACTAATGAAAAACTGTTTTTT; CDR3: CSAKGGRATNEKLFF
size: many; V: TRBV6-1; length: 14; D: -; J: TRBJ1-1; DNA: TGTGCCAGCAGTGAAGCGGAGGCACCCACTGAAGCTTTCTTT; CDR3: CASSEAEAPTEAFF
size: -; V: TRBV6-6; length: 14; D: TRBD1; J: TRBJ1-5; DNA: TGTGCCAGCAGTTACCGGGACAGGGATCAGCCCCAGCATTTT; CDR3: CASSYRDRDQPQHF
size: many; V: TRBV7-9; length: 13; D: TRBD1; J: TRBJ2-5; DNA: TGTGCCAGCAGCTTGCAGGGGGAAGAGACCCAGTACTTC; CDR3: CASSLQGEETQYF
size: many; V: TRBV20-1; length: 16; D: -; J: TRBJ2-7; DNA: TGCAGTGCAACTCGGGGGAGCCGTCTCAGCTCCTACGAGCAGTACTTC; CDR3: CSATRGSRLSSYEQYF